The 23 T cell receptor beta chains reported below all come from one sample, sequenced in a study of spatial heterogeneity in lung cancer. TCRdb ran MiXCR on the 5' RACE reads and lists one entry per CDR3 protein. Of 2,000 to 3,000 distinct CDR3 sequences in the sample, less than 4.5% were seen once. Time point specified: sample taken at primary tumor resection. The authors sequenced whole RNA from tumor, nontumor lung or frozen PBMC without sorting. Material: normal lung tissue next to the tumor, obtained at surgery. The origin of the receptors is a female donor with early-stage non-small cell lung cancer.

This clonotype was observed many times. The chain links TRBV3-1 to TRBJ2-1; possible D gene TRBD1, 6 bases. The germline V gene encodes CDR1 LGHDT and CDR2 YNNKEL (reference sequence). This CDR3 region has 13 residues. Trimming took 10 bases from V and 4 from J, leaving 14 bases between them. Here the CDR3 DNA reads TGTGCCACCCACGACAGGCTATACAATGAGCAGTTCTTC. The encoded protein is CATHDRLYNEQFF.

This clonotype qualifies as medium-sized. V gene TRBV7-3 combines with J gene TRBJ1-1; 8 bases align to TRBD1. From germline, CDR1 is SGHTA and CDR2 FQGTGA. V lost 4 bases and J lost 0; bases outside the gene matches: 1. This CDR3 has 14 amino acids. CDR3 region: CASSSTGVNTEAFF. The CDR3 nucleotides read TGTGCCAGCAGCTCGACAGGGGTGAACACTGAAGCTTTCTTT.

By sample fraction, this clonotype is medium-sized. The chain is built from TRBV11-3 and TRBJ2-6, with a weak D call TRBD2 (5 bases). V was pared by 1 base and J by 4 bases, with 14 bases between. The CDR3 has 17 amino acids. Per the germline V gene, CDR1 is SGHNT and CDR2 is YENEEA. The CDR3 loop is CASSLGAGVAGANVLTF. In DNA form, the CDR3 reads TGTGCCAGCAGCTTAGGGGCCGGGGTTGCCGGGGCCAACGTCCTGACTTTC.

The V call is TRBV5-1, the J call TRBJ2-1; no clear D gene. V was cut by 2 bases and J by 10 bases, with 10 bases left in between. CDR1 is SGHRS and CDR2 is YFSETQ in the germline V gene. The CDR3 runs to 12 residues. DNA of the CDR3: TGCGCCAGCAGCTTCGAGCTGGGCGAGCAGTTCTTC. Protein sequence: CASSFELGEQFF.

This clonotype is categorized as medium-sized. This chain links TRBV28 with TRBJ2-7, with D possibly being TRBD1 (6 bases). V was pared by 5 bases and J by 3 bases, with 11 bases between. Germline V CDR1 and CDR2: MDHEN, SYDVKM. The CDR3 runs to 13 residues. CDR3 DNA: TGTGCCAGCAGTCCGACAGGTCTCTACGAGCAGTACGTC. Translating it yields CASSPTGLYEQYV.

Here the CDR3 reads CASSGGQTSNQPQHF. The CDR3 DNA sequence: TGTGCCAGCAGTGGGGGACAGACAAGCAATCAGCCCCAGCATTTT. The chain combines TRBV6-1 with TRBJ1-5; 7 positions agree with TRBD1. CDR1 and CDR2 (germline): MNHNS, SASEGT. V was clipped by 4 bases and J by 1 base; unmatched bases: 4. The CDR3 sequence is 15 residues long.

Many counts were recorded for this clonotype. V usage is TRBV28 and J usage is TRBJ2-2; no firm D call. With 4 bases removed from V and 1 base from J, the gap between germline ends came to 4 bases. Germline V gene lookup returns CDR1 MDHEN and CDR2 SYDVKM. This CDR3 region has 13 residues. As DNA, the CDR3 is TGTGCCAGCAGTTCCGAGAACACCGGGGAGCTGTTTTTT. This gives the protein CASSSENTGELFF.

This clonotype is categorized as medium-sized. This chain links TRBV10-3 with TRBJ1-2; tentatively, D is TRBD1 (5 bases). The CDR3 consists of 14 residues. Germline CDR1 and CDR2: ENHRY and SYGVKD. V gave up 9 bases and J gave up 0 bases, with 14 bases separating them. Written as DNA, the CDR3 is TGTGCCATAAGGGGCAGGCAAGCTAACTATGGCTACACCTTC. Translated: CAIRGRQANYGYTF.

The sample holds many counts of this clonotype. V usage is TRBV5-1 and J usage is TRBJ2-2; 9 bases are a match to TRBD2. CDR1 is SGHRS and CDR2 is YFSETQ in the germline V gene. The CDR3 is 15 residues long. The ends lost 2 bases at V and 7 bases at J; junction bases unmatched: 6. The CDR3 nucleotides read TGCGCCAGCAGCTTTGCGGGGGGGCCGGTCGGGGAGCTGTTTTTT. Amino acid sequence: CASSFAGGPVGELFF.

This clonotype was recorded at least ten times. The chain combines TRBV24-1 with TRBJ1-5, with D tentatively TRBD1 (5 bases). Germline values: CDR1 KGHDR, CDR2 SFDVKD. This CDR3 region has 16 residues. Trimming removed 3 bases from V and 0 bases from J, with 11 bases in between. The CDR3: CATSDGAGDSNQPQHF. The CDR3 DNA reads TGTGCCACCAGTGATGGGGCAGGTGATAGCAATCAGCCCCAGCATTTT.

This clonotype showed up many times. CDR3 DNA sequence: TGTGCCAGCAGCCCACAGGCGGGCCCGGATGAAAAACTGTTTTTT. Translated: CASSPQAGPDEKLFF. The chain couples TRBV7-3 to TRBJ1-4; possibly TRBD1 for D (5 bases). V lost 5 bases and J 6 bases, leaving 16 bases between the germline ends. Germline CDR1 is SGHTA and CDR2 is FQGTGA. The CDR3 sequence is 15 residues long.

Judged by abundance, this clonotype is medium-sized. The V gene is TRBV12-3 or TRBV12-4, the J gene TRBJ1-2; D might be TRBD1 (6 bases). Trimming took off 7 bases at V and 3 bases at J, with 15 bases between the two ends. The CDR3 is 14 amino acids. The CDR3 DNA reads TGTGCCAGCACCACCGGGGGGCGGTACTATGGCTACACCTTC. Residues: CASTTGGRYYGYTF.

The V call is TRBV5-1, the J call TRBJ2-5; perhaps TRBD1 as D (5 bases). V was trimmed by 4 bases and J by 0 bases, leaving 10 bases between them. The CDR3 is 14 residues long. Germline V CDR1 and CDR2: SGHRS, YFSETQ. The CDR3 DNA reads TGCGCCAGCAGCCCCACAGGTCACCAAGAGACCCAGTACTTC. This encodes CASSPTGHQETQYF.

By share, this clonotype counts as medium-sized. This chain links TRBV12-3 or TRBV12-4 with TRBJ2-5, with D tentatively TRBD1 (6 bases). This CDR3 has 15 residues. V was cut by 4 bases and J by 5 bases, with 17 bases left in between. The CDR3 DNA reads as TGTGCCAGCAGTTACGGGGACACCCCGGGGGAGACCCAGTACTTC. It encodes CASSYGDTPGETQYF.

CDR3 bases: TGTGCCAGCATTAACGAAAGGAACACTGAAGCTTTCTTT. Its protein product is CASINERNTEAFF. The chain employs TRBV5-4 and TRBJ1-1; D not resolved. Germline-derived CDR1 and CDR2 are SGHNT and YYREEE (reference sequence). V shed 6 bases and J shed 1 base, with 10 bases lying between them. The CDR3 contains 13 residues.

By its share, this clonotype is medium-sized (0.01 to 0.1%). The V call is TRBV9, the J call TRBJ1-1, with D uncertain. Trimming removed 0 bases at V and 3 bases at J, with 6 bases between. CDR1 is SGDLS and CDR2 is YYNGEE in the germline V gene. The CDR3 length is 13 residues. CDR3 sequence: CASSVGSYTEAFF. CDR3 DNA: TGTGCCAGCAGCGTAGGCAGCTACACTGAAGCTTTCTTT.

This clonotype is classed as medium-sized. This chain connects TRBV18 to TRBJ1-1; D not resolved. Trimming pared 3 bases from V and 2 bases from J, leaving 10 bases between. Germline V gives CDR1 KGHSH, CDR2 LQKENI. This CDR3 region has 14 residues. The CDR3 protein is CASSPPTGNTEAFF. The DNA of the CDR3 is TGTGCCAGCTCACCGCCGACGGGCAACACTGAAGCTTTCTTT.

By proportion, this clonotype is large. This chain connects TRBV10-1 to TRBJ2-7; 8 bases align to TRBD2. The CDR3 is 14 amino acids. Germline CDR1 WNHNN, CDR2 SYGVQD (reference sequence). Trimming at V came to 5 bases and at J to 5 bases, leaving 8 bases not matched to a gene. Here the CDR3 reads CASSHERGTNEQYF. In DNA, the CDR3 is TGCGCCAGCAGTCACGAGCGGGGGACCAACGAGCAGTACTTC.

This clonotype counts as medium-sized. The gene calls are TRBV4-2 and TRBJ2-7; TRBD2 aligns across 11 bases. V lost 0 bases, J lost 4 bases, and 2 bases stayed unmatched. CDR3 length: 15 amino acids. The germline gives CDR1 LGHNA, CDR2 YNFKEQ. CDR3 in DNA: TGTGCCAGCAGCCAAGAAAGGACTAGCGGGTACGAGCAGTACTTC. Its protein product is CASSQERTSGYEQYF.

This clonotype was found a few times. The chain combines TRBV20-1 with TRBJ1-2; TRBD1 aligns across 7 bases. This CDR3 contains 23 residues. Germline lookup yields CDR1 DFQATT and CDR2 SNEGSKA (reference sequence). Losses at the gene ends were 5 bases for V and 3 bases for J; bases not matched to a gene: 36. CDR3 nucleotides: TGCAGTGCTGAGAGGGTCCGGGACAGCCAAGATGTCCCCTTTTTAAACCCCTACTATGGCTACACCTTC. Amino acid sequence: CSAERVRDSQDVPFLNPYYGYTF.

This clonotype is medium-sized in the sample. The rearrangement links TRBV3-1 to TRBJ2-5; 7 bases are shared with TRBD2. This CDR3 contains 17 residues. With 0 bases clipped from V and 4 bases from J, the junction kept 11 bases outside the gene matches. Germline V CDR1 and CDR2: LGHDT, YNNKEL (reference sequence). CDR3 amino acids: CASSQDRGERETETQYF. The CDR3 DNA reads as TGTGCCAGCAGCCAAGATCGGGGAGAGCGGGAAACAGAGACCCAGTACTTC.

The CDR3 sequence is CASSLQGRPMNTEAFF. The CDR3 DNA reads TGTGCCAGCAGCTTACAGGGGCGGCCTATGAACACTGAAGCTTTCTTT. The genes are TRBV5-6 and TRBJ1-1; TRBD1 matches at 7 bases. J lost 0 bases, V lost 2 bases, and 7 bases had no gene match. Germline CDR1 is SGHDT and CDR2 is YYEEEE. This CDR3 region has 16 residues.

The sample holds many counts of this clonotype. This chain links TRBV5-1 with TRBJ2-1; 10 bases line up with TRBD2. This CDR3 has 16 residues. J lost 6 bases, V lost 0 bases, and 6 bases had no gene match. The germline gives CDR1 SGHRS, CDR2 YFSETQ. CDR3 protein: CASSLELAGGGNEQFF. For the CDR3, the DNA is TGCGCCAGCAGCTTGGAATTAGCGGGGGGCGGCAATGAGCAGTTCTTC.